This T cell receptor (beta chain) derives from a study of T-cell reconstitution after alpha-beta-depleted transplantation in children. During its preparation, the TCRbeta library received unique molecular identifiers. TCRdb independently ran MiXCR on the PCR reads; one entry per CDR3 protein. The table has 600,000 to 700,000 distinct CDR3 sequences, 16% seen once. This clonotype has just a few counts. This TCR was recovered from a human donor who donated a stem cell graft to a child with acute myeloid leukemia. Sequencing was performed on PBMCs from the stem cell graft donor, taken from the stem cell graft.

CDR3 nucleotides: TGTGCCACCAGTGAAGGCGGGCAAGAGACCCAGTACTTC. Its protein product is CATSEGGQETQYF. V gene TRBV24-1 combines with J gene TRBJ2-5; D is perhaps TRBD2 (5 bases). V shed 4 bases and J shed 2 bases, with 7 bases lying between them. CDR1 is KGHDR, CDR2 SFDVKD, per germline. The CDR3 length is 13 residues.